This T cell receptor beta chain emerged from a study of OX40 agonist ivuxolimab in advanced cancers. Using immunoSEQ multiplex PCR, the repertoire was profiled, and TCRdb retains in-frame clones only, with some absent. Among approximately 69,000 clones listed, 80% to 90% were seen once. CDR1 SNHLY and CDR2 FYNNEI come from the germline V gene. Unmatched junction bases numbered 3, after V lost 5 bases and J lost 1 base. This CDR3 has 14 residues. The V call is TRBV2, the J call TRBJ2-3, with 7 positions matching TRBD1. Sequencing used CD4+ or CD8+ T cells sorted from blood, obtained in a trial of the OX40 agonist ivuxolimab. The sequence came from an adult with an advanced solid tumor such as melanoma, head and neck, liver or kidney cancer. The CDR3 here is CASSTGVRTDTQYF. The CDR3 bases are TGTGCCAGCAGTACAGGGGTTCGCACAGATACGCAGTATTTT.